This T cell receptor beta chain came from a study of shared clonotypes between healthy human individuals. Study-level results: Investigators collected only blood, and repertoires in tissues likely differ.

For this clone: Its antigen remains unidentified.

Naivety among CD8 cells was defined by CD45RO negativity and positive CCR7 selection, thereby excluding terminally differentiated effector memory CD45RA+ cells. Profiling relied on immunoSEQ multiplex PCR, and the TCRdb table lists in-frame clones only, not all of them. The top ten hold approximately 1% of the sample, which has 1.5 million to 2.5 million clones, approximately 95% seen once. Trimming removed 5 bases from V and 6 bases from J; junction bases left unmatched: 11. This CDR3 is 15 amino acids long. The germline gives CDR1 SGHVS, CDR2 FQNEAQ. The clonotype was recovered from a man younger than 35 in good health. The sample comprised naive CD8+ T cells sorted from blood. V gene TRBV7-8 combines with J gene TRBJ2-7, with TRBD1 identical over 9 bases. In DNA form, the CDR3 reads TGTGCCAGCAGCCCATATGGGACAGGGTTAATCGAGCAGTACTTC. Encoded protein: CASSPYGTGLIEQYF.